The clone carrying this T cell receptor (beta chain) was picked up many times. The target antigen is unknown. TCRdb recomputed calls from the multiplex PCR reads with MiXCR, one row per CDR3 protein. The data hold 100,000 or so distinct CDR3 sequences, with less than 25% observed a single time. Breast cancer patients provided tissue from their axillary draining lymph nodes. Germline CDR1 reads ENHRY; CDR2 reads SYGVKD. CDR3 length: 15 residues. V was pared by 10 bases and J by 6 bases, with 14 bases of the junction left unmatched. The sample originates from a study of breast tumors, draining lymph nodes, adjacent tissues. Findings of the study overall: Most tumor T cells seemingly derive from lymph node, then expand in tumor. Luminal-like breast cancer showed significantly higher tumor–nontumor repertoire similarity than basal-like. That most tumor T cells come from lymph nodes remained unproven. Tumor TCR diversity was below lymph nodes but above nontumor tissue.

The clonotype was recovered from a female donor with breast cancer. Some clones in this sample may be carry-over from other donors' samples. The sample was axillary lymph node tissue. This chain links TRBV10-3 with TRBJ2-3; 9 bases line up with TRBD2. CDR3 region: CATRGVAGVSDTQYF. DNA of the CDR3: TGTGCCACGCGCGGGGTAGCGGGAGTATCGGATACGCAGTATTTT.